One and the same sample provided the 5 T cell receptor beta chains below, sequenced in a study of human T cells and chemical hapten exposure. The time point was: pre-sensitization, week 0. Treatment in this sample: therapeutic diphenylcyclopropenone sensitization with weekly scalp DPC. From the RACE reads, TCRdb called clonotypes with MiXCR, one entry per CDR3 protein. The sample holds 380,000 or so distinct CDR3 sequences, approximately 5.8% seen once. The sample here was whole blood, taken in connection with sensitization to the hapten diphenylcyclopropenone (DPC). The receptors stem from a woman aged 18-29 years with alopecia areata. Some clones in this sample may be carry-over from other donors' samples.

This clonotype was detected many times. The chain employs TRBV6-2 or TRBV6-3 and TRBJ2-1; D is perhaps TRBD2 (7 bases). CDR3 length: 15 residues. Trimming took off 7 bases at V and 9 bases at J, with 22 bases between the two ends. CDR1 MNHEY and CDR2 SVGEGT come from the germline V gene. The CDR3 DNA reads TGTGCCAGCACCCGTGGGGGGGGGCCATCATCTGAGCAGTTCTTC. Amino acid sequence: CASTRGGGPSSEQFF.

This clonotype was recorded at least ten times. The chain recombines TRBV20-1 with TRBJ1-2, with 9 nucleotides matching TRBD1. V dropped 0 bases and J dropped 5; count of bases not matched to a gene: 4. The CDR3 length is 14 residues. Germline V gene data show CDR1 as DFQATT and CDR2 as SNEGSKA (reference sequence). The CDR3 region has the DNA TGCAGTGCTAGAGACACAGGGGGCAATTATGGCTACACCTTC. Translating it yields CSARDTGGNYGYTF.

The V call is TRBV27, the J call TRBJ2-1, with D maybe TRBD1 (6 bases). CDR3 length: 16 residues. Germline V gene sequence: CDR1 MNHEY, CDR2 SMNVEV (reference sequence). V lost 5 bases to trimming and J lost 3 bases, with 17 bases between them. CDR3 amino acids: CASSPSGTYLYNEQFF. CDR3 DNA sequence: TGTGCCAGCAGTCCGAGTGGGACATACCTCTACAATGAGCAGTTCTTC.

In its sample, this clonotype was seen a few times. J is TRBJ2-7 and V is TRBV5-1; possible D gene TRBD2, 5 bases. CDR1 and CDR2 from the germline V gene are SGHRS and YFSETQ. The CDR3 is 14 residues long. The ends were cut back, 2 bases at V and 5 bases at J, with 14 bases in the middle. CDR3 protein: CASSFSGKRDEQYF. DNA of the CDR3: TGCGCCAGCAGCTTTTCCGGGAAGCGAGACGAGCAGTACTTC.

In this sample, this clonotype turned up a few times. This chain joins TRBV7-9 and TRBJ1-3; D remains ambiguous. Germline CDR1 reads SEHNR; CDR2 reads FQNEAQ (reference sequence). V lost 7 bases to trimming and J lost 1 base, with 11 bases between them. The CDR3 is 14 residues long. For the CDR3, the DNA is TGTGCCAGCACCACGGAGGCGTCTGGAAACACCATATATTTT. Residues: CASTTEASGNTIYF.